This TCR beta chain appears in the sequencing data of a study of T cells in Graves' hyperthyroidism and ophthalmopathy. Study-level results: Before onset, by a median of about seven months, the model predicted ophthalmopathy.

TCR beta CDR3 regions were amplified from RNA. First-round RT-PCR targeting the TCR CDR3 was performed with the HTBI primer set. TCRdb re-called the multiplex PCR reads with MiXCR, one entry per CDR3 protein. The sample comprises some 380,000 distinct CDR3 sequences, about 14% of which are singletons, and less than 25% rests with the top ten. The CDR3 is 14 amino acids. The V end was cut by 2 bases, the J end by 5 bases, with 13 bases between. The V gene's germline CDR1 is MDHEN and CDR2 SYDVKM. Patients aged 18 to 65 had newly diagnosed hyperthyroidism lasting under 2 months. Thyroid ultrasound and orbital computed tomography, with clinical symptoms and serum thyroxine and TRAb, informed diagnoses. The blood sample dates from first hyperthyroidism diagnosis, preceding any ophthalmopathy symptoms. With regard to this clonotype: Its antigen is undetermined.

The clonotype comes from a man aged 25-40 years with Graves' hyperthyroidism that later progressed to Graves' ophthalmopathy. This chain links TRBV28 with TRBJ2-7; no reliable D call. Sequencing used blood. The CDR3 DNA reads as TGTGCCAGCAGTTTAGGGGAAAAAGTACACGAGCAGTACTTC. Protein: CASSLGEKVHEQYF. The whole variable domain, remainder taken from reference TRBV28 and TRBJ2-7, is DVKVTQSSRYLVKRTGEKVFLECVQDMDHENMFWYRQDPGLGLRLIYFSYDVKMKEKGDIPEGYSVSREKKERFSLILESASTNQTSMYLCASSLGEKVHEQYFGPGTRLTVT.